What follows are 3 T cell receptor beta chains derived from one specimen sequenced in a study of lymphopenia after photon versus proton radiotherapy. The table came from immunoSEQ multiplex PCR; TCRdb's copy has only in-frame clones and leaves some out. The sample has about 70,000 clones, about 89% seen once. The sample was peripheral blood, taken from a patient treated with proton-based radiotherapy. These receptors were collected from an elderly man with esophageal cancer.

The J gene is TRBJ2-3, the V gene TRBV11-3; D unresolved. V was clipped by 0 bases and J by 6 bases, with 7 bases between them. The CDR3 has 13 amino acids. Looked up from germline, CDR1 is SGHNT and CDR2 is YENEEA. CDR3 loop: CASSLEFRDTQYF. In DNA, the CDR3 is TGTGCCAGCAGCTTAGAATTCAGGGATACGCAGTATTTT.

This rearrangement joins TRBV5-1 to TRBJ2-1; the D gene is possibly TRBD2 (5 bases). The CDR3 contains 16 residues. V gave up 4 bases and J gave up 0 bases, with 14 bases separating them. Germline CDR1 SGHRS, CDR2 YFSETQ. The CDR3 DNA sequence: TGCGCCAGCAGCCCCGCTGAGGGTTACTCCTACAATGAGCAGTTCTTC. This encodes CASSPAEGYSYNEQFF.

The V gene is TRBV30, the J gene TRBJ2-3; D unresolved. V was shortened by 0 bases and J by 1 base, with 8 bases between the two germline ends. The CDR3 is 14 amino acids. CDR1 is GTSNPN, CDR2 SVGIG, per germline (reference sequence). The CDR3 coding sequence is TGTGCCTGGAGTGTACTCCAGGGCACAGATACGCAGTATTTT. Residues: CAWSVLQGTDTQYF. Full variable domain (missing parts from reference TRBV30 and TRBJ2-3): SQTIHQWPATLVQPVGSPLSLECTVEGTSNPNLYWYRQAAGRGLQLLFYSVGIGQISSEVPQNLSASRPQDRQFILSSKKLLLSDSGFYLCAWSVLQGTDTQYFGPGTRLTVL.